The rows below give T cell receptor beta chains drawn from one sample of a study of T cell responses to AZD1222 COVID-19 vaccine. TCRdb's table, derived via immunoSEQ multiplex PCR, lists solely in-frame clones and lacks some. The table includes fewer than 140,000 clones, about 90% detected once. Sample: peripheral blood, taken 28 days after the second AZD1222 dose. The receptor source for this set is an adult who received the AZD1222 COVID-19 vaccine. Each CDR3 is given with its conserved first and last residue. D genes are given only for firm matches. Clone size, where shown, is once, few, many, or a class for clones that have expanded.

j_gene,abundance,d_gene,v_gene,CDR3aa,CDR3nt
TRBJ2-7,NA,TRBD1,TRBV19,CASSTGQGNEQYF,TGTGCCAGCAGCACGGGACAGGGCAACGAGCAGTACTTC
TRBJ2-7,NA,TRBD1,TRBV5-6,CASTDRGPYEQYF,TGTGCCAGCACCGACAGGGGGCCGTACGAGCAGTACTTC
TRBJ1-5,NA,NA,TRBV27,CASSLLGDNQPQHF,TGTGCCAGCAGTTTGTTGGGGGACAATCAGCCCCAGCATTTT
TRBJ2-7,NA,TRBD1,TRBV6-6,CASTGDRSSYEQYF,TGTGCCAGCACCGGGGACAGGAGCTCCTACGAGCAGTACTTC
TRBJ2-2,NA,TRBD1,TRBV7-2,CASSAAGTVYTGELFF,TGTGCCAGCAGCGCTGCCGGGACAGTGTACACCGGGGAGCTGTTTTTT
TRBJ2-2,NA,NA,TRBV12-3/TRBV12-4,CASSSGLGGELFF,TGTGCCAGCAGTTCAGGGTTAGGCGGGGAGCTGTTTTTT
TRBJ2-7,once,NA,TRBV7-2,CASSPSRDSYEQYF,TGTGCCAGCAGCCCGAGTAGAGATTCCTACGAGCAGTACTTC
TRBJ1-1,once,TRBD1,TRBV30,CAWSELNRGDTEAFF,TGTGCCTGGAGTGAACTTAACAGGGGTGACACTGAAGCTTTCTTT
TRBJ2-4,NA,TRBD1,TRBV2,CASSEQGVENIQYF,TGTGCCAGCAGTGAGCAGGGGGTGGAAAACATTCAGTACTTC
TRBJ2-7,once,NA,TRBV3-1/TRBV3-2,CASSQYFPGRNLRLIITYEQYF,TGTGCCAGCAGCCAATATTTCCCCGGACGGAATCTTCGCCTCATCATTACCTACGAGCAGTACTTC